The clone carrying this T cell receptor beta chain has only a few counts. Its specificity is not known. V was pared by 4 bases and J by 3 bases, with 15 bases of the junction left unmatched. The CDR3 loop spans 18 amino acids. Germline CDR1 reads WNHNN; CDR2 reads SYGVQD (reference sequence). The sample belongs to a study of T-cell reconstitution after alpha-beta-depleted transplantation in children. Study-wide results and limits: Roughly two months post-transplant, alpha-beta T cells reportedly originated from several hundred graft clones that had expanded. In some patients, recipient T cells and intrathymic progenitors surviving conditioning explained high day-60 diversity. Diversity and T-cell counts at one year after transplant derived mostly from new T cells.

Preparation of the TCRbeta library was carried out with unique molecular identifiers. In TCRdb, the PCR reads were re-called with MiXCR into one record per CDR3 protein. The data contain around 800,000 distinct CDR3 sequences, approximately 15% of them seen just once; the ten biggest clones take up around 5%. The chain couples TRBV10-1 to TRBJ2-1; TRBD2 matches 7 bases. This clonotype was obtained from a male patient aged 10 to 17 who had a stem cell transplant for acute lymphoblastic leukemia, so the T cells may come from the graft donor. Specimen: PBMCs, mostly from graft donor cells, collected 360 days after TCRalphabeta/CD19-depleted stem cell transplant. CDR3 bases: TGCGCCAGCAGTGCGGAGTCTGGGATGGAGCGGGACTACAATGAGCAGTTCTTC. The encoded protein is CASSAESGMERDYNEQFF.